Listed here is a single T cell receptor (beta chain). The antigen is undetermined. Sequencing was performed with immunoSEQ multiplex PCR; in TCRdb, only in-frame clones are kept and a portion is missing. Counted here are 2 million or so clones, about 94% occurring once; the ten biggest clones make up roughly 1.1%. V lost 5 bases and J lost 2; bases outside the gene matches: 6. This CDR3 spans 14 amino acids. Germline CDR1 is SEHNR and CDR2 is FQNEAQ (reference sequence). This entry is derived from a study of shared clonotypes between healthy human individuals. Study-wide points: Naive CD4 clonotype sharing across a handful of donors was around 5.5%.

Terminally differentiated effector memory CD45RA+ cells were excluded by CCR7 positive selection of CD45RO-negative cells. This sequence originates from a man younger than 35 in good health. The sample was naive CD8+ T cells sorted from blood. The V call is TRBV7-9, the J call TRBJ2-7, with 7 bases identical to TRBD1. CDR3 bases: TGTGCCAGCAGCACCCCGGGACAGACCTACGAGCAGTACTTC. Translated: CASSTPGQTYEQYF.